The 14 T cell receptor beta chains below come from one sample, sequenced in a study of blood T cell repertoires in COVID-19. Assay: immunoSEQ multiplex PCR; the TCRdb copy retains only in-frame clones and omits some. The sample has about 230,000 clones, about four fifths seen once; the top ten hold roughly 1.8%. Material: PBMCs or T cells enriched from blood (not recorded which). These receptors were collected from a man aged 60-69 years who had recovered from COVID-19.

The rearrangement links TRBV19 to TRBJ1-6; D might be TRBD1 (6 bases). The germline gives CDR1 LNHDA, CDR2 SQIVND (reference sequence). Deletions cut 6 bases from V and 0 bases from J, with 18 bases between. The CDR3 contains 18 residues. CDR3 protein: CASRQPGHHCSYNSPLHF. The CDR3 DNA reads as TGTGCCAGTAGGCAACCGGGACACCACTGCTCCTATAATTCACCCCTCCACTTT.

J is TRBJ2-3 and V is TRBV5-1; 8 nucleotides line up with TRBD2. The length of the CDR3 is 17 residues. J gave up 3 bases and V 4 bases, and 13 bases lay outside the gene matches. The germline gives CDR1 SGHRS, CDR2 YFSETQ. CDR3 amino acids: CASSPGWGTSGTDTQYF. The CDR3 DNA follows: TGCGCCAGCAGCCCCGGGTGGGGGACTAGTGGTACAGATACGCAGTATTTT.

This clone was detected a few times. The genes are TRBV3-1 (or the pseudogene TRBV3-2) and TRBJ2-7, with a weak D call TRBD2 (7 bases). The V end lost 1 base, the J end lost 2 bases, and 9 bases lay between the germline ends. CDR1 is LGHDT and CDR2 is YNNKEL in the germline V gene (reference sequence). The CDR3 loop spans 14 amino acids. The CDR3: CASSQGGGAYEQYF. The CDR3 DNA is TGTGCCAGCAGCCAAGGAGGGGGGGCCTACGAGCAGTACTTC.

V is TRBV4-3 and J is TRBJ1-6, with 7 bases fitting TRBD1. The V gene's germline CDR1 is LGHNA and CDR2 YSLEER. This CDR3 contains 15 residues. V gave up 0 bases and J gave up 10 bases; unmatched junction bases: 6. The CDR3, as DNA: TGCGCCAGCAGCCAAGATCGCAACAGGGGATCACCCCTCCACTTT. Its protein product is CASSQDRNRGSPLHF.

J is TRBJ1-4 and V is TRBV7-9; 9 bases map to TRBD1. V lost 0 bases, J lost 8 bases, and 4 bases stayed unmatched. This CDR3 is 15 amino acids long. CDR1 is SEHNR and CDR2 is FQNEAQ in the germline V gene (reference sequence). In DNA, the CDR3 is TGTGCCAGCAGCTTAGCGGGGGGACAGGGCGAAAAACTGTTTTTT. This translates into CASSLAGGQGEKLFF.

J is TRBJ1-2 and V is TRBV5-1; TRBD1 matches at 11 bases. With V trimmed by 4 bases and J by 3 bases, 5 bases remained unmatched. This CDR3 spans 15 amino acids. CDR1 and CDR2 from the germline V gene are SGHRS and YFSETQ. CDR3 amino acids: CASSKDRGRDYGYTF. CDR3 nucleotides: TGCGCCAGCAGCAAGGACAGGGGGCGCGACTATGGCTACACCTTC.

CDR3 DNA sequence: TGCGCCAGCAACAGGGGGAACACCGGGGAGCTGTTTTTT. Protein: CASNRGNTGELFF. This rearrangement joins TRBV10-2 to TRBJ2-2; 7 positions match TRBD1. This CDR3 is built from 13 residues. Trimming cost V 7 bases and J 1 base; bases outside gene matches: 0. The V gene's germline CDR1 is WSHSY and CDR2 SAAADI.

The chain joins TRBV19 to TRBJ2-7; 16 bases fit TRBD2. The CDR3 covers 16 residues. Per germline, CDR1 LNHDA and CDR2 SQIVND (reference sequence). J was trimmed by 4 bases and V by 10 bases; bases with no gene match: 10. Written as DNA, the CDR3 is TGTGCCACCGCCACCGGGACTAGCGGGGGGGCTTACGAGCAGTACTTC. Protein sequence: CATATGTSGGAYEQYF.

The chain employs TRBV18 and TRBJ2-7, with a possible D match to TRBD1 (5 bases). Germline V gives CDR1 KGHSH, CDR2 LQKENI. The V end lost 3 bases, the J end lost 6 bases, and 12 bases lay between the germline ends. The CDR3 runs to 13 residues. CDR3 sequence (DNA): TGTGCCAGCTCACCCATACCCGACAGCGAGCAGTACTTC. It yields the protein CASSPIPDSEQYF.

The chain has TRBV7-6 and TRBJ2-5; possible D gene TRBD1, 7 bases. V was trimmed by 1 base and J by 2 bases, leaving 14 bases between them. This CDR3 contains 16 residues. Germline CDR1 SGHVS, CDR2 FNYEAQ. The CDR3 nucleotides are TGTGCCAGCAGCTTAGTGCAGGGGGGCCTTCAAGAGACCCAGTACTTC. It yields the protein CASSLVQGGLQETQYF.

V is TRBV15 and J is TRBJ1-2; possibly TRBD1 for D (5 bases). The CDR3 totals 15 residues. Germline-derived CDR1 and CDR2 are LNHNV and YYDKDF (reference sequence). Trimming cost V 0 bases and J 3 bases, with 11 bases left between them. CDR3 DNA: TGTGCCACCAGCAGAGATCTAGGGGTTGACTATGGCTACACCTTC. It encodes CATSRDLGVDYGYTF.

The V call is TRBV7-9, the J call TRBJ2-7; no definite D call. V shed 2 bases and J shed 6 bases, with 14 bases lying between them. Germline CDR1 is SEHNR and CDR2 is FQNEAQ (reference sequence). CDR3 length equals 14 residues. CDR3 loop: CASSLMASSREQYF. DNA for the CDR3: TGTGCCAGCAGCTTAATGGCTTCTAGTCGCGAGCAGTACTTC.

This rearrangement joins TRBV2 to TRBJ1-3; TRBD1 is a possible D gene (6 bases). The V gene's germline CDR1 is SNHLY and CDR2 FYNNEI. V lost 2 bases and J lost 3, with 14 bases in between. The CDR3 consists of 16 residues. In DNA form, the CDR3 reads TGTGCCAGCAGTGAATGGGAGGGGGGAGTTGGAAACACCATATATTTT. Translated: CASSEWEGGVGNTIYF.

This chain uses TRBV20-1 with TRBJ1-1; no definite D call. The V end was cut by 3 bases, the J end by 10 bases, with 18 bases between. Germline-derived CDR1 and CDR2 are DFQATT and SNEGSKA (reference sequence). The CDR3 extends over 13 amino acids. CDR3 DNA sequence: TGCAGTGCTAGTCCCCCGGAGGGTCGGCTAGCTTTCTTT. Translating it yields CSASPPEGRLAFF.